The present T cell receptor beta chain was sequenced within a study of control samples from healthy donors and cancer patients. The trim removed 5 bases at V and 8 bases at J, leaving 8 bases unmatched. The CDR3 extends over 13 amino acids. Measured with immunoSEQ multiplex PCR; TCRdb has only the in-frame clones, and not every one. Here the sample spans 150,000 to 200,000 clones, approximately 94% being singletons. The sequenced sample was blood. The origin of this receptor is a man aged 25 to 40 in good health. The chain uses TRBV12-3 or TRBV12-4 and TRBJ1-1; 7 bases match TRBD1. The CDR3 loop reads CASSLRQGGEAFF. The CDR3 nucleotides are TGTGCCAGCAGTCTCAGACAGGGCGGGGAAGCTTTCTTT.